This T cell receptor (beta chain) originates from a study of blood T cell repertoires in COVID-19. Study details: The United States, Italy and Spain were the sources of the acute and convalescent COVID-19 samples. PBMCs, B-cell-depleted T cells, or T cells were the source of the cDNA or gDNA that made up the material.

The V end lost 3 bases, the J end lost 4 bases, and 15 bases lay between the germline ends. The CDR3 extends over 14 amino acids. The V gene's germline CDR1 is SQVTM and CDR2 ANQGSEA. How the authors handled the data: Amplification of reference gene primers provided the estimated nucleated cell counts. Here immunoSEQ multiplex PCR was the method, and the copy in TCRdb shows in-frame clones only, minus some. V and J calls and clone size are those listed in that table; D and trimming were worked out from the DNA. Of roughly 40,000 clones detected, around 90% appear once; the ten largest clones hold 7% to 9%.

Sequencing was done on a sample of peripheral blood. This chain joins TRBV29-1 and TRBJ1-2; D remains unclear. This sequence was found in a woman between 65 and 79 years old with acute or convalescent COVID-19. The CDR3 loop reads CSVDMWQRGYGYTF. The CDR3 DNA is TGCAGCGTTGATATGTGGCAACGTGGCTATGGCTACACCTTC.